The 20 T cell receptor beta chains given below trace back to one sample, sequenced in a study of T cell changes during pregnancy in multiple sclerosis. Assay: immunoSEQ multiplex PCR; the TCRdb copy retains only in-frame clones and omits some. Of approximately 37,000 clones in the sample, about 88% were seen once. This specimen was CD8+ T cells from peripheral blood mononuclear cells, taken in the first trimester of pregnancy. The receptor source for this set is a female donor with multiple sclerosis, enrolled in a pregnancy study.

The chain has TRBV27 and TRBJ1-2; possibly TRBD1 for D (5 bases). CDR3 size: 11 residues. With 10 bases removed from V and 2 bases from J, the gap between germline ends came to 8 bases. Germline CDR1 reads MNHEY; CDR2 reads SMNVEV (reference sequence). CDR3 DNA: TGTGCCACCCGACAGAACTATGGCTACACCTTC. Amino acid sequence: CATRQNYGYTF.

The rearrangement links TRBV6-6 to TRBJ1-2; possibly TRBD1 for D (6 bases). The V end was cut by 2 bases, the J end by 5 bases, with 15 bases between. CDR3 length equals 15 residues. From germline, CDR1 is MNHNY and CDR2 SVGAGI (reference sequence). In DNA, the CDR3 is TGTGCCAGCAGTTACACTCAATCAGGGGTTTATGGCTACACCTTC. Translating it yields CASSYTQSGVYGYTF.

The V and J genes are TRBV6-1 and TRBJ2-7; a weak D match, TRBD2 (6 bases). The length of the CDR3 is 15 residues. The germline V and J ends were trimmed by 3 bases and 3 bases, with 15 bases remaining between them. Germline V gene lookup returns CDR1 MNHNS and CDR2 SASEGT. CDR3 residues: CASSERETTNYEQYF. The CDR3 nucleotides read TGTGCCAGCAGTGAGCGGGAAACAACTAACTACGAGCAGTACTTC.

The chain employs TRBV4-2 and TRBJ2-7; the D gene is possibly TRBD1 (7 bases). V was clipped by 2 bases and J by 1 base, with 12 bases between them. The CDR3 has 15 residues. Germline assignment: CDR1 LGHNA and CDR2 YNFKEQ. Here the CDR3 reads CASSQNRGGSYEQYF. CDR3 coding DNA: TGTGCCAGCAGCCAAAACAGGGGAGGTTCCTACGAGCAGTACTTC.

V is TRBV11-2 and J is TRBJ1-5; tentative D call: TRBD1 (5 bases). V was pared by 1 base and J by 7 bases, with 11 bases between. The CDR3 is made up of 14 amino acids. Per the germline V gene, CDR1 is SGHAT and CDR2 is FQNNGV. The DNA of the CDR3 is TGTGCCAGCAGCTTAGGGCAGGGAGGACAGCCCCAGCATTTT. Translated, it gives CASSLGQGGQPQHF.

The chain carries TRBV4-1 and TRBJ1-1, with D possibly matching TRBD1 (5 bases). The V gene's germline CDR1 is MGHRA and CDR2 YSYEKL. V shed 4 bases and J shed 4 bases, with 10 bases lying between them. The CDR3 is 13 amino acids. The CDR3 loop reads CASSPGVSTEAFF. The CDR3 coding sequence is TGCGCCAGCAGCCCGGGGGTGAGCACTGAAGCTTTCTTT.

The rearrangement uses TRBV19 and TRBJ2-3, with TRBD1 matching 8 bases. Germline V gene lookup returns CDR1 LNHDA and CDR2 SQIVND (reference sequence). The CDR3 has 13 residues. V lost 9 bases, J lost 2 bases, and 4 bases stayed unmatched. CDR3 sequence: CASQGAATDTQYF. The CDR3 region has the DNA TGTGCCAGCCAGGGGGCTGCCACAGATACGCAGTATTTT.

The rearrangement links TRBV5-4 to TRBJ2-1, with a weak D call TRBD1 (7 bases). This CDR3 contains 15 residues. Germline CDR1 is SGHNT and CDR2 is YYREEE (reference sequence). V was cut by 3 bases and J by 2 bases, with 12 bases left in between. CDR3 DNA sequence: TGTGCCAGCAGCTGGGGGGACAGCCCCTACAATGAGCAGTTCTTC. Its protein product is CASSWGDSPYNEQFF. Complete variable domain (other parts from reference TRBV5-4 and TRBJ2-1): ETGVTQSPTHLIKTRGQQVTLRCSSQSGHNTVSWYQQALGQGPQFIFQYYREEENGRGNFPPRFSGLQFPNYSSELNVNALELDDSALYLCASSWGDSPYNEQFFGPGTRLTVL.

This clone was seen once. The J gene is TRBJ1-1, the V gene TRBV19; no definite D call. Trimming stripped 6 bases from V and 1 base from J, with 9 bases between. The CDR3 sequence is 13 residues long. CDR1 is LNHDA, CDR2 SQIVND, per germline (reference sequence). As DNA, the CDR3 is TGTGCCAGTAGGTTGGGGAGGAACACTGAAGCTTTCTTT. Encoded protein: CASRLGRNTEAFF.

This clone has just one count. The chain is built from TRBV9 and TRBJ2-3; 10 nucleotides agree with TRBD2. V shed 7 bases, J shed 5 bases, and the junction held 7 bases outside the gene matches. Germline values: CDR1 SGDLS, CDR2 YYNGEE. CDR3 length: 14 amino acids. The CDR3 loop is CASSKAGGKDTQYF. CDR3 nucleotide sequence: TGTGCCAGCTCAAAAGCGGGGGGGAAAGATACGCAGTATTTT.

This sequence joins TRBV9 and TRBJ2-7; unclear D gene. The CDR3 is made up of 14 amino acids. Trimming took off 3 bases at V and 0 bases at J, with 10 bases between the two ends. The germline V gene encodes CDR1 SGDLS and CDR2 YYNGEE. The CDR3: CASSAQVSSYEQYF. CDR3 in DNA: TGTGCCAGCAGCGCCCAGGTTAGCTCCTACGAGCAGTACTTC.

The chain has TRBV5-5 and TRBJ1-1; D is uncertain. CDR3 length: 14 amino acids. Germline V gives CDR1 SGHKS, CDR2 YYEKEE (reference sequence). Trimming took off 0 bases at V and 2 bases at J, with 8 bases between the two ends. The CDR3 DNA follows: TGTGCCAGCAGCTTGGAAACGGTCAACACTGAAGCTTTCTTT. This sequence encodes CASSLETVNTEAFF.

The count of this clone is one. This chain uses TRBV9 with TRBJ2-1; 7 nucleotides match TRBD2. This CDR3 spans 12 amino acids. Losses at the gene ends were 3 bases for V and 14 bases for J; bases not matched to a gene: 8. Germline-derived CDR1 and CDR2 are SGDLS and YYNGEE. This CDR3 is CASSEPGGLKFF. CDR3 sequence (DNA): TGTGCCAGCAGCGAACCGGGAGGTTTGAAGTTCTTC.

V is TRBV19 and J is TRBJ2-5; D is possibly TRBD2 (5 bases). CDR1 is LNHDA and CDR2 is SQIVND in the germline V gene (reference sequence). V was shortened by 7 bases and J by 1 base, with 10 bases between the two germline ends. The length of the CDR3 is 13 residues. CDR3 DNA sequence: TGTGCCAGTATTGGAGGCTTCCAAGAGACCCAGTACTTC. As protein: CASIGGFQETQYF.

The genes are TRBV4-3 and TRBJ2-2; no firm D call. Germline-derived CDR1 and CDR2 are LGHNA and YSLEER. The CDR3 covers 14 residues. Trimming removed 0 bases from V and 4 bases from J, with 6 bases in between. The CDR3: CASSQDSSTGELFF. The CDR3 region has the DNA TGCGCCAGCAGCCAAGATAGCTCCACCGGGGAGCTGTTTTTT.

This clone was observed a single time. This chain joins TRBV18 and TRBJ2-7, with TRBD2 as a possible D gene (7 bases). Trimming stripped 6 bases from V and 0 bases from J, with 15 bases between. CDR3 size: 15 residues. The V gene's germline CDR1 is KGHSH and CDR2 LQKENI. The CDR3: CASSPGGGYSYEQYF. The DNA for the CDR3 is TGTGCCAGCTCCCCAGGCGGGGGCTACTCCTACGAGCAGTACTTC. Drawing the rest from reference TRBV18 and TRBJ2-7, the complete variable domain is NAGVMQNPRHLVRRRGQEARLRCSPMKGHSHVYWYRQLPEEGLKFMVYLQKENIIDESGMPKERFSAEFPKEGPSILRIQQVVRGDSAAYFCASSPGGGYSYEQYFGPGTRLTVT.

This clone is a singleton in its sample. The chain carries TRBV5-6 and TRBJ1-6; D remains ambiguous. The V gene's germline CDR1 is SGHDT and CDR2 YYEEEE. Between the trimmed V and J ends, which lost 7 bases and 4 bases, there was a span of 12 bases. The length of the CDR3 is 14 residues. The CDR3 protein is CASGLAGYNSPLHF. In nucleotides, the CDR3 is TGTGCCAGCGGGCTGGCAGGATATAATTCACCCCTCCACTTT.

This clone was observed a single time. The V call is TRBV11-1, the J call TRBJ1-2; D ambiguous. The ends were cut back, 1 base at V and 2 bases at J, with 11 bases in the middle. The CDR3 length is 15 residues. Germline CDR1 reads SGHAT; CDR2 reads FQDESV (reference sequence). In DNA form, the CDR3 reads TGTGCCAGCAGCTTAGTATCCGGGTACAACTATGGCTACACCTTC. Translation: CASSLVSGYNYGYTF.

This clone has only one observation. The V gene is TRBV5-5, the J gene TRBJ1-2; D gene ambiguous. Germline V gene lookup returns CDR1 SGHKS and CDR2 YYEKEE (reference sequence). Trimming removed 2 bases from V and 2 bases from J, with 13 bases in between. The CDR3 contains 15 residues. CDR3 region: CASSFAGGLNYGYTF. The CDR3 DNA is TGTGCCAGCAGCTTCGCAGGCGGGCTAAACTATGGCTACACCTTC.

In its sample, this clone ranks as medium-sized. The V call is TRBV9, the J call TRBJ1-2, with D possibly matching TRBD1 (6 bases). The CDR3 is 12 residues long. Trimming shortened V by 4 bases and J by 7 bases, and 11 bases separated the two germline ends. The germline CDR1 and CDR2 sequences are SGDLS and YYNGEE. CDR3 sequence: CASSLTGSGYTF. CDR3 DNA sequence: TGTGCCAGCAGCCTGACAGGTTCTGGCTACACCTTC.